One T cell receptor beta chain is described in this entry. As yet, its antigen is unknown. Both 60 Vbeta primers and 13 Jbeta primers went into the PCR. TCRdb's copy holds only in-frame clones and misses some; the assay was immunoSEQ multiplex PCR. The sample has about 120,000 clones; approximately 80% are singletons. The source of the sample is a study of cytomegalovirus exposure and HLA in healthy donors. General study findings and limits: Earlier results showed most TCR beta V segments being productive about 87% or about 30% of the time.

This CDR3 contains 15 residues. V was pared by 7 bases and J by 0 bases, with 6 bases of the junction left unmatched. Germline V CDR1 and CDR2: MDHEN, SYDVKM. The source material was PBMCs. The sequence derives from a female donor in good health and CMV-seronegative. The chain recombines TRBV28 with TRBJ2-3; TRBD1 aligns across 8 bases. As DNA, the CDR3 is TGTGCCAGCACACGGACAGGGTCGAGCACAGATACGCAGTATTTT. Amino acids: CASTRTGSSTDTQYF. The complete variable domain, with remaining parts taken from reference TRBV28 and TRBJ2-3, reads DVKVTQSSRYLVKRTGEKVFLECVQDMDHENMFWYRQDPGLGLRLIYFSYDVKMKEKGDIPEGYSVSREKKERFSLILESASTNQTSMYLCASTRTGSSTDTQYFGPGTRLTVL.